This T cell receptor beta chain was profiled in a study of blood T cell repertoires in COVID-19. Study-wide background: Italy, Spain and the United States were the sources of the convalescent and acute COVID-19 samples. T cells, B-cell-depleted T cells, or PBMCs supplied cDNA or gDNA.

Authors' processing steps: Cell counts per sample came from amplifying reference gene primers. Sequenced by immunoSEQ multiplex PCR; TCRdb stores in-frame clones only, minus some. Clone size and the V and J calls come from that table; the DNA yielded D and trimming. The sample has more than 150,000 clones, over 80% seen once. The CDR3 extends over 13 amino acids. After removal of 5 bases from V and 3 bases from J, the junction contained 2 bases not matched to a gene. The germline V gene encodes CDR1 LNHDA and CDR2 SQIVND (reference sequence). The chain uses TRBV19 and TRBJ2-7; 9 bases fit TRBD2. Sample: peripheral blood. This sequence was found in a man aged 70 or older who had recovered from COVID-19. Here the CDR3 DNA reads TGTGCCAGTAGTCAGACTAGCGGCTACGAGCAGTACTTC. It is translated as CASSQTSGYEQYF.